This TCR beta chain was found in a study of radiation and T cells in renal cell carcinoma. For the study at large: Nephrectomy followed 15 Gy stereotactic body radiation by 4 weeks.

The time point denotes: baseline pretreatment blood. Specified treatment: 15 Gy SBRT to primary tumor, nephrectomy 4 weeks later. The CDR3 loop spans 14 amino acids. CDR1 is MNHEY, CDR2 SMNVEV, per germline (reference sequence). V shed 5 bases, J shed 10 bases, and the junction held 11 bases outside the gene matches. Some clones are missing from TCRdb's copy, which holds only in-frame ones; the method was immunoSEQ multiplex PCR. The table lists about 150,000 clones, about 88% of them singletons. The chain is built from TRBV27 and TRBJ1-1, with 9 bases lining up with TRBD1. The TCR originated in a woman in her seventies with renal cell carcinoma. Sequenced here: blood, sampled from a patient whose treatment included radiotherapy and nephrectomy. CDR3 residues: CASSPGQGHYGAFF. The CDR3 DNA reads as TGTGCCAGCAGTCCCGGACAGGGGCATTATGGAGCTTTCTTT.